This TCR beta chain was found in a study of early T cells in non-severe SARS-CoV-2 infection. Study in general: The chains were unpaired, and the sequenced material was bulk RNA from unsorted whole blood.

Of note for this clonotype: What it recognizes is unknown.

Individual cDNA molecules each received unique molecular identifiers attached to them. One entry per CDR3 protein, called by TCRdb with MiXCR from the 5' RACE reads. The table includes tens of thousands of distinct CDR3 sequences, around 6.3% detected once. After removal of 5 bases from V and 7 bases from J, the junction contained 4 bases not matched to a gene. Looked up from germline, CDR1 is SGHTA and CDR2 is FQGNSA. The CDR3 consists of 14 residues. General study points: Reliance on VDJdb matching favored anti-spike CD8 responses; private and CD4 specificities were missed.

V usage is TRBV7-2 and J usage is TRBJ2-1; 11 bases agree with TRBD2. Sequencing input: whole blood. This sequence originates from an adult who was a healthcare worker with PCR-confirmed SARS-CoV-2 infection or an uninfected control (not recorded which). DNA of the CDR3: TGTGCCAGCAGCAAATGGACTAGCGGGAATGAGCAGTTCTTC. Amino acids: CASSKWTSGNEQFF.